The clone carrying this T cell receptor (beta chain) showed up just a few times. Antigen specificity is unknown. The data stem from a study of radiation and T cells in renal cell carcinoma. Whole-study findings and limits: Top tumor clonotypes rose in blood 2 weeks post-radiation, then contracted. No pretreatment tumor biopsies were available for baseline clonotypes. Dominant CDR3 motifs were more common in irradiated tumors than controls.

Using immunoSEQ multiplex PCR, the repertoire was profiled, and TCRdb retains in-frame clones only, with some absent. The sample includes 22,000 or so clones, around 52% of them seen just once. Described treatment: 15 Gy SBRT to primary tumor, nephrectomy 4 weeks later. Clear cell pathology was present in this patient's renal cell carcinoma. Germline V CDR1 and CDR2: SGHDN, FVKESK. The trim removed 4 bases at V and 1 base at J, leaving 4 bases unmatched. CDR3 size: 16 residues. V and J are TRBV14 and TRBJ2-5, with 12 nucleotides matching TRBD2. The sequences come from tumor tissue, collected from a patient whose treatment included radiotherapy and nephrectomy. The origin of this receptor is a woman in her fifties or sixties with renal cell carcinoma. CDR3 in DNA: TGTGCCAGCAGCCCTTTGACTAGCGGGGGCCAAGAGACCCAGTACTTC. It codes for CASSPLTSGGQETQYF.